The TCR beta chain under discussion was sequenced for a study of cytomegalovirus exposure and HLA in healthy donors. General study points: A list of 164 TCR beta chains associated with cytomegalovirus was given.

A word on this clone: The antigen is unknown.

Trimming took 3 bases from V and 6 from J; bases not matched to a gene: 6. Germline CDR1 reads MDHEN; CDR2 reads SYDVKM. The CDR3 length is 14 residues. TCRdb keeps only in-frame clones here, not all; method: immunoSEQ multiplex PCR. This sample has about 180,000 clones, with 85% found just once. The TCR was taken from a man aged 18 to 29 in good health and CMV-seropositive. Specimen: PBMCs. The rearrangement joins TRBV28 to TRBJ1-1, with 8 bases fitting TRBD1. The CDR3 coding sequence is TGTGCCAGCAGTTTGGGAGGACAGGGCCCTGAAGCTTTCTTT. Its translation is CASSLGGQGPEAFF.